This T cell receptor (beta chain) was recorded in a study of identical twins. Notes on the study in general: Insertions were fewer in abundant cord blood beta clonotypes, whereas memory repertoires showed none of this pattern. A partial confounding effect on zero-insertion analyses could come from invariant MAIT and iNKT cells.

V shed 6 bases and J shed 0 bases, with 15 bases lying between them. The CDR3 sequence is 15 residues long. Germline V gene data show CDR1 as SGHRS and CDR2 as YFSETQ. Many counts were recorded for this clonotype. Its specificity is unknown. TCRdb reprocessed the 5' RACE reads with MiXCR, giving one entry per CDR3 protein. The sample consists of about 250,000 distinct CDR3 sequences, 6% to 8.5% of them appearing once. These data were also filed under a second study, of yellow fever vaccine responses in identical twins.

The sample consisted of CD8+ T cells sorted from blood. The chain couples TRBV5-1 to TRBJ1-1; TRBD1 might be the D (5 bases). This clonotype was sampled from a woman in her late teens or twenties in good health. This chain's CDR3 is CASISDGTLNTEAFF. Here the CDR3 DNA reads TGCGCCAGCATCTCTGACGGGACCCTGAACACTGAAGCTTTCTTT.